A selection of T cell receptor beta chains follows, all from one sample in a study of blood T cell repertoires in COVID-19. TCRdb keeps only in-frame clones here, not all; method: immunoSEQ multiplex PCR. The sample records 200,000 to 250,000 clones, around 83% being singletons. Sequencing was done on a sample of peripheral blood. The receptors were sampled from a woman between 70 and 85 years old with COVID-19, enrolled during active disease. The CDR3 runs from the conserved cysteine through the conserved F or W. The D gene is left open where the match is weak. Clone size, where shown, is once, few, many, or a class for clones that have expanded.

length | size | J | V | D | DNA | CDR3
12 | . | TRBJ2-3 | TRBV9 | . | TGTGCCAGCAGCGCAGGGGCAGATACGCAGTATTTT | CASSAGADTQYF
16 | . | TRBJ1-1 | TRBV28 | TRBD1 | TGTGCCAGCTCCGGGACAGGGAAGGGAAAGAACACTGAAGCTTTCTTT | CASSGTGKGKNTEAFF
13 | . | TRBJ2-7 | TRBV7-2 | . | TGTGCCAGCAGCTACCGGGTCTCAGGGGAGCAGTACTTC | CASSYRVSGEQYF
15 | . | TRBJ1-4 | TRBV5-1 | TRBD1 | TGCGCCAGCAGCAATGGACAGGGAGCTACTGAAAAACTGTTTTTT | CASSNGQGATEKLFF
17 | . | TRBJ1-2 | TRBV4-3 | TRBD1 | TGCGCCAGCAGCCAAGATGTCGGGACAGGGGGCATCTATGGCTACACCTTC | CASSQDVGTGGIYGYTF
17 | . | TRBJ1-3 | TRBV30 | TRBD1 | TGTGCCTGGAGTGTGCCGGGACAGGGGAACTCTGGAAACACCATATATTTT | CAWSVPGQGNSGNTIYF
17 | . | TRBJ2-7 | TRBV14 | TRBD2 | TGTGCCAGCAGCCCCTTAGTACGGGGGAGGGCAGAGTACGAGCAGTACTTC | CASSPLVRGRAEYEQYF
13 | . | TRBJ2-5 | TRBV5-1 | TRBD1 | TGCGCCAGCTTCCGGGACAGGCAAGAGACCCAGTACTTC | CASFRDRQETQYF
15 | . | TRBJ1-1 | TRBV6-5 | . | TGTGCCAGCAGTTACTCGACGACAGGCGGAGAATCGGCTTTCTTT | CASSYSTTGGESAFF
16 | . | TRBJ1-6 | TRBV5-1 | . | TGCGCCAGCAGCTTGTCTAAGGTGCGGGATAATTCACCCCTCCACTTT | CASSLSKVRDNSPLHF
13 | . | TRBJ2-5 | TRBV6-1 | . | TGTGCCAGCAGTGAATTTCCCGGAGAGACCCAGTACTTC | CASSEFPGETQYF
16 | . | TRBJ1-2 | TRBV14 | TRBD1 | TGTGCCAGCAGCCACAACACAGGGGAGAGGGCCTATGGCTACACCTTC | CASSHNTGERAYGYTF
18 | once | TRBJ1-4 | TRBV19 | TRBD1 | TGTGCCAGTAGTCCTACCGGGACAGGGGGCGCCGGCAATGAAAAACTGTTTTTT | CASSPTGTGGAGNEKLFF
15 | . | TRBJ2-1 | TRBV3-1/TRBV3-2 | TRBD2 | TGTGCCAGCAGCCCCCCGAGAGGGCGGGAGCTTGAGCAGTTCTTC | CASSPPRGRELEQFF
16 | few | TRBJ2-3 | TRBV11-2 | TRBD2 | TGTGCCAGCAGCCTTTCCTTGGCACTAGCGTCGGATACGCAGTATTTT | CASSLSLALASDTQYF
19 | . | TRBJ2-1 | TRBV18 | TRBD1 | TGTGCCAGCTCCCTCAACCCTTCGACAGGGTGGAGCTCCTACAATGAGCAGTTCTTC | CASSLNPSTGWSSYNEQFF
17 | . | TRBJ1-2 | TRBV7-2 | . | TGTGCCAGCAGCTTAGAAGGGTTGGCAGGGAACAGCTATGGCTACACCTTC | CASSLEGLAGNSYGYTF
14 | . | TRBJ1-1 | TRBV6-5 | TRBD1 | TGTGCCAGCAGGGACAGGGTAGGGAAACTTGAAGCTTTCTTT | CASRDRVGKLEAFF
15 | . | TRBJ2-7 | TRBV7-8 | TRBD2 | TGTGCCAGCAGACGCGGCGCGGGAGATTCCTACGAGCAGTACTTC | CASRRGAGDSYEQYF
15 | . | TRBJ1-1 | TRBV4-3 | . | TGCGCCAGCAGCCCAGGTAACCTCCGCTCGGGGGTAGCTTTCTTT | CASSPGNLRSGVAFF
15 | . | TRBJ2-7 | TRBV7-2 | TRBD2 | TGTGCCAGCAGCTTGAGGGGCGGGGGTTTCTACGAGCAGTACTTC | CASSLRGGGFYEQYF
13 | . | TRBJ2-1 | TRBV24-1 | . | TGTGCCACCAGTGATTTGACAGATAATGAGCAGTTCTTC | CATSDLTDNEQFF
14 | . | TRBJ2-1 | TRBV7-2 | . | TGTGCCAGCAGCTTAACCCAAAACGGGCCCACGGAGGTCTTC | CASSLTQNGPTEVF
13 | . | TRBJ1-1 | TRBV24-1 | . | TGTGCCACCAGGAGGACAGTGAACACTGAAGCTTTCTTT | CATRRTVNTEAFF
13 | . | TRBJ2-2 | TRBV19 | . | TGTGCCAGTAGTCCAGGGTACCCCGGGGAGCTGTTTTTT | CASSPGYPGELFF
17 | . | TRBJ2-6 | TRBV5-4 | . | TGTGCCAGCAGCTCCAGCCTAGCTGGCTCTGGGGCCAACGTCCTGACTTTC | CASSSSLAGSGANVLTF
12 | . | TRBJ1-1 | TRBV28 | . | TGTGCCAGCAGCCTCAGAGGGGGTGAAGCTTTCTTT | CASSLRGGEAFF
13 | . | TRBJ1-5 | TRBV6-2/TRBV6-3 | . | TGTGCCAGCAGTCAACCCCCTCTCGGGCCCCAGCATTTT | CASSQPPLGPQHF
18 | . | TRBJ2-6 | TRBV4-2 | TRBD2 | TGTGCCAGCAGCGCTACTACTAGCGGGAGTATTGGGGCCAACGTCCTGACTTTC | CASSATTSGSIGANVLTF
14 | once | TRBJ1-6 | TRBV2 | TRBD1 | TGTGCCAGCAGGGGACAGGCCTATAATTCACCCCTCCACTTT | CASRGQAYNSPLHF
16 | . | TRBJ1-5 | TRBV6-5 | TRBD1 | TGTGCCAGCAGTTACTCGAGGGGGCAGGGCAGTCAGCCCCAGCATTTT | CASSYSRGQGSQPQHF
14 | . | TRBJ1-2 | TRBV19 | . | TGTGCCAGTAGTGCCCAACAGGGTTTGGATGGCTACACCTTC | CASSAQQGLDGYTF
15 | once | TRBJ1-5 | TRBV4-1 | . | TGCGCCAGCAGCCAAGATCTGGGGGAGGCTCAGCCCCAGCATTTT | CASSQDLGEAQPQHF
15 | . | TRBJ1-5 | TRBV6-5 | . | TGTGCCAGCAGTTCCAGCGGGAGGAAGAATCAGCCCCAGCATTTT | CASSSSGRKNQPQHF
16 | . | TRBJ1-2 | TRBV28 | TRBD1 | TGTGCCAGCAGTTTACCGGGACAGGGGGGTAACTATGGCTACACCTTC | CASSLPGQGGNYGYTF
20 | few | TRBJ2-6 | TRBV27 | TRBD1 | TGTGCCAGCAGTTTATCGGTCCGGGACAGGGGTTTCTCTGGGGCCAACGTCCTGACTTTC | CASSLSVRDRGFSGANVLTF
16 | . | TRBJ1-6 | TRBV7-2 | TRBD1 | TGTGCCAGCAGCTTAGCAAGGGACAGCTATAATTCACCCCTCCACTTT | CASSLARDSYNSPLHF
15 | . | TRBJ2-7 | TRBV7-2 | . | TGTGCCAGCAGCTTAGATACTAGGAGCTCCTACGAGCAGTACTTC | CASSLDTRSSYEQYF
15 | . | TRBJ2-3 | TRBV2 | . | TGTGCCAGCAGTGAGTCACAGAGCTTAATAGATACGCAGTATTTT | CASSESQSLIDTQYF
17 | . | TRBJ2-3 | TRBV5-4 | TRBD2 | TGTGCCAGCAGCTTGGCGGCTAGCGGGAGGGTTAAAGATACGCAGTATTTT | CASSLAASGRVKDTQYF
14 | . | TRBJ1-1 | TRBV7-9 | . | TGTGCCAGCAGTCCGATGACAGTCAACACTGAAGCTTTCTTT | CASSPMTVNTEAFF
16 | . | TRBJ1-4 | TRBV11-1 | . | TGTGCCAGCAGCCTGGCTGAAAGTGCAACTAATGAAAAACTGTTTTTT | CASSLAESATNEKLFF
13 | . | TRBJ1-1 | TRBV5-1 | TRBD1 | TGCGCCAGCAGCGGGACAGGGTACACTGAAGCTTTCTTT | CASSGTGYTEAFF
13 | . | TRBJ1-5 | TRBV6-6 | . | TGTGCCACAATGAAGGACACCAATCAGCCCCAGCATTTT | CATMKDTNQPQHF
16 | . | TRBJ2-5 | TRBV7-8 | TRBD1 | TGTGCCAGCAGCTTAGGGTCGACAGGGGTGCGGGAGACCCAGTACTTC | CASSLGSTGVRETQYF
16 | . | TRBJ1-2 | TRBV5-4 | . | TGTGCCAGCACCAGAACCTGGACAGCCTCAAACTATGGCTACACCTTC | CASTRTWTASNYGYTF
16 | . | TRBJ2-7 | TRBV15 | . | TGTGCCACCAGCAGAGAATTAGGGGCAGGGCTTGACGAGCAGTACTTC | CATSRELGAGLDEQYF
15 | . | TRBJ1-6 | TRBV7-2 | . | TGTGCCAGCAGCCCTCATAAAGGACAGAATTCACCCCTCCACTTT | CASSPHKGQNSPLHF
14 | . | TRBJ2-5 | TRBV11-2 | . | TGTGCCAGCAGTCGTACCCGAACAGAAGAGACCCAGTACTTC | CASSRTRTEETQYF
16 | . | TRBJ2-1 | TRBV3-1/TRBV3-2 | TRBD1 | TGTGCCAGCAGACCCGACAGGGGCCTTATCTACAATGAGCAGTTCTTC | CASRPDRGLIYNEQFF
13 | . | TRBJ1-5 | TRBV19 | . | TGTGCCAGTAACCCAGGGGCGAATCAGCCCCAGCATTTT | CASNPGANQPQHF